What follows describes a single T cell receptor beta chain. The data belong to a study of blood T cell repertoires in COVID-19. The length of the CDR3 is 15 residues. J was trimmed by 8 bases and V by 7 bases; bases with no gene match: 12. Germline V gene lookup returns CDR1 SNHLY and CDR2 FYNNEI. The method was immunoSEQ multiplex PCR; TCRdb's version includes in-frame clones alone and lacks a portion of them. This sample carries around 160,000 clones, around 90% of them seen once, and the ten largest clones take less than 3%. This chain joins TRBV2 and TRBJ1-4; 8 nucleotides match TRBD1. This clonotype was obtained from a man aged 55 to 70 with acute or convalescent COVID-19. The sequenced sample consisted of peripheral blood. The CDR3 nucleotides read TGTGCCAGCACTCAGGACAGGGTTCGTCAGGAAAAACTGTTTTTT. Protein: CASTQDRVRQEKLFF.